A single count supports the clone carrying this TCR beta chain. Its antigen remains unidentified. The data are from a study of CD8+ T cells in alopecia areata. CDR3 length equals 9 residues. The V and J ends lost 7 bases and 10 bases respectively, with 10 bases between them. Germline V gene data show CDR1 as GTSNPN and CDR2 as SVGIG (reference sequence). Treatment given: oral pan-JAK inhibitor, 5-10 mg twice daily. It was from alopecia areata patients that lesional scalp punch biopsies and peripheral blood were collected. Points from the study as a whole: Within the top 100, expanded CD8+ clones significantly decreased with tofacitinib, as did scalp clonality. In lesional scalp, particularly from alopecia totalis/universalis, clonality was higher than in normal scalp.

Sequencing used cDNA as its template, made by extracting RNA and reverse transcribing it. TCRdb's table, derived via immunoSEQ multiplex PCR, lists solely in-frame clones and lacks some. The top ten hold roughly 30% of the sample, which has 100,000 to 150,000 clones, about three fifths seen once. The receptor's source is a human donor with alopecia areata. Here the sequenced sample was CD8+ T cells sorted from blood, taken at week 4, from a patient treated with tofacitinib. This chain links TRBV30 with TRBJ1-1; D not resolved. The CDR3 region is CAFSPGAFF. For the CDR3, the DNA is TGTGCCTTTTCACCGGGAGCTTTCTTT.